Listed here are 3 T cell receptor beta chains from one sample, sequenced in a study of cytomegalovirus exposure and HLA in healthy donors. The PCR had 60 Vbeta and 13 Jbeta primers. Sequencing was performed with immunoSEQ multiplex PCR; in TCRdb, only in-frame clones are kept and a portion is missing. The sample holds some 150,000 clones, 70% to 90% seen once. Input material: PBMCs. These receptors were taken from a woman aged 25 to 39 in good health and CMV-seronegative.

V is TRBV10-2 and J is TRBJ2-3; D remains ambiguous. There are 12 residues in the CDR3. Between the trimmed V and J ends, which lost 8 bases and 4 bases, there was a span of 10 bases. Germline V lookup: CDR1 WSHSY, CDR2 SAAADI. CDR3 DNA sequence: TGCGCCAGCTTCCAGGTGGCAGATACGCAGTATTTT. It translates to CASFQVADTQYF.

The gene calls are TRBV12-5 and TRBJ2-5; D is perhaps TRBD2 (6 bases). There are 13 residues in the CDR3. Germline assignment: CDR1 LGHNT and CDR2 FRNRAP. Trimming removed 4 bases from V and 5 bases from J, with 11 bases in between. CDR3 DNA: TGTGCTAGTGGTTCGAGGAGGGAGGAGACCCAGTACTTC. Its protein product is CASGSRREETQYF.

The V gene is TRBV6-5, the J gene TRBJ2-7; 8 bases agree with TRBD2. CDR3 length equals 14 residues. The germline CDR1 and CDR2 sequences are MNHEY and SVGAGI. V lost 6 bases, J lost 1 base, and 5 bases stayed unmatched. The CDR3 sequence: CASRRGATSYEQYF. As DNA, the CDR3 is TGTGCCAGCAGGCGGGGGGCAACTTCCTACGAGCAGTACTTC.